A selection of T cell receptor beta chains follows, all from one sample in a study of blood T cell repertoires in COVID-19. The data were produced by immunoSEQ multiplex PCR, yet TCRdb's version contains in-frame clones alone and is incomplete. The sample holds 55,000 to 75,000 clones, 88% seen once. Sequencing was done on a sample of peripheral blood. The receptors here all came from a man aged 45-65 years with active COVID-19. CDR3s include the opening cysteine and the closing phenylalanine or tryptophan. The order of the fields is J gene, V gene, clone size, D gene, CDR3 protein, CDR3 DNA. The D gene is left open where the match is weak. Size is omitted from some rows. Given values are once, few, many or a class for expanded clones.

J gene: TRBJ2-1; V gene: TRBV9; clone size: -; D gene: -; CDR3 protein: CASGDSYGYEQFF; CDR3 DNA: TGTGCCAGCGGGGACTCCTACGGTTATGAGCAGTTCTTC
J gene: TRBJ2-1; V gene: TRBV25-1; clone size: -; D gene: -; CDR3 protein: CASSPKGFFNLGFQFF; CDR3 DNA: TGTGCCAGCAGTCCTAAGGGGTTTTTCAACTTGGGATTCCAGTTCTTC
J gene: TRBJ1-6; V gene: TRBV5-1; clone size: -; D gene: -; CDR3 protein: CASSRGSSYNSPLHF; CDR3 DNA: TGCGCCAGCAGCAGGGGGAGCTCCTATAATTCACCCCTCCACTTT
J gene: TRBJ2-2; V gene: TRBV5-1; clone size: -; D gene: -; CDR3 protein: CASSLDNPITGELFF; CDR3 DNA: TGCGCCAGCAGCCTTGACAATCCCATCACCGGGGAGCTGTTTTTT
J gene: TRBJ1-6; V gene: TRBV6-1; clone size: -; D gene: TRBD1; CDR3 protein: CASSSWTGINSPLHF; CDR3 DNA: TGTGCCAGCAGTTCGTGGACAGGCATAAATTCACCCCTCCACTTT
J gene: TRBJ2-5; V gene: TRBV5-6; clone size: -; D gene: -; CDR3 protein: CASSFPGSLGITEETQYF; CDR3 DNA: TGTGCCAGCAGCTTCCCGGGAAGTTTGGGAATTACCGAAGAGACCCAGTACTTC
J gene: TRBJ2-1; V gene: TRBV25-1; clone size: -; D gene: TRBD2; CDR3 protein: CASGHHLAGGRDEQFF; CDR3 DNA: TGTGCCAGCGGACACCACTTGGCGGGGGGTAGAGATGAGCAGTTCTTC
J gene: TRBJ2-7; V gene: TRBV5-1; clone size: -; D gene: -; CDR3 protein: CASSLYWGQDEQYF; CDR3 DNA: TGCGCCAGCAGCTTGTACTGGGGGCAGGACGAGCAGTACTTC
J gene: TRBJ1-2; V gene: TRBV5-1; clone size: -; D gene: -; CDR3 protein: CASSLTGLSNYGYTF; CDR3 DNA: TGCGCCAGCAGCTTGACGGGACTTTCTAACTATGGCTACACCTTC
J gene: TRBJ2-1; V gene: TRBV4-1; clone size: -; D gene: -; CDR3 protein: CASSRGGQYEQFF; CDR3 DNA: TGCGCCAGCAGCCGCGGAGGGCAATATGAGCAGTTCTTC
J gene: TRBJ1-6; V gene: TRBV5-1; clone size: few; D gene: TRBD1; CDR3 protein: CASREVGQGLSPLHF; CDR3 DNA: TGCGCCAGCCGTGAAGTAGGACAGGGTCTTTCACCCCTCCACTTT
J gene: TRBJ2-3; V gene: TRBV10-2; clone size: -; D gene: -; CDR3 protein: CASREGPTYTDTQYF; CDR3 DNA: TGCGCCAGCCGAGAGGGTCCAACATACACAGATACGCAGTATTTT
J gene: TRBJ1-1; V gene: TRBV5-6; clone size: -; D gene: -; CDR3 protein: CASSLVTATEAFF; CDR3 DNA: TGTGCCAGCAGCTTGGTAACAGCCACTGAAGCTTTCTTT
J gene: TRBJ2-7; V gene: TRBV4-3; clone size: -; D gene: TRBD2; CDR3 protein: CASSQGIAGSYEQYF; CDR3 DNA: TGCGCCAGCAGCCAAGGCATAGCGGGGTCCTACGAGCAGTACTTC
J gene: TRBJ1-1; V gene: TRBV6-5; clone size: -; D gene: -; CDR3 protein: CASRYREEAFF; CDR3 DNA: TGTGCCAGCAGGTACAGGGAGGAAGCTTTCTTT
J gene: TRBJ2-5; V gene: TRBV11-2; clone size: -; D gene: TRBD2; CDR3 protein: CASSTSSGGAQETQYF; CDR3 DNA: TGTGCCAGCAGCACTTCTAGCGGGGGAGCCCAAGAGACCCAGTACTTC
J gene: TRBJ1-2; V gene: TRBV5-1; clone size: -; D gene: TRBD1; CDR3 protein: CASSFTTGSYGYTF; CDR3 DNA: TGCGCCAGCAGCTTCACGACAGGGAGCTATGGCTACACCTTC
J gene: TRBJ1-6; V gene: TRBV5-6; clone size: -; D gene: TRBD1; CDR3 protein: CASSLGTGVSYNSPLHF; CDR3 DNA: TGTGCCAGCAGCTTGGGGACAGGGGTTTCCTATAATTCACCCCTCCACTTT
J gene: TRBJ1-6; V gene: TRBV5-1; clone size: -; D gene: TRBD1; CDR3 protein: CASSLGQVLGSPLHF; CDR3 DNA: TGCGCCAGCAGCCTCGGACAGGTTCTCGGTTCACCCCTCCACTTT
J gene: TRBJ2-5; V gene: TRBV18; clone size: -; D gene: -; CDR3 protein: CASSPGLQETQYF; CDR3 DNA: TGTGCCAGCTCACCGGGCTTACAAGAGACCCAGTACTTC
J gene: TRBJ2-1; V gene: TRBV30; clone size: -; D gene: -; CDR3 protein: CAWSGGGLYYNEQFF; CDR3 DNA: TGTGCCTGGAGTGGGGGGGGGCTTTACTACAATGAGCAGTTCTTC
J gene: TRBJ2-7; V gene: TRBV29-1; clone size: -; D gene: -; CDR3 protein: CSVEGGNSYEQYF; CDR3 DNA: TGCAGCGTTGAAGGAGGGAATTCCTACGAGCAGTACTTC
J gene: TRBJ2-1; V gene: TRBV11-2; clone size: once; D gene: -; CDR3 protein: CASSPTPGGNEQFF; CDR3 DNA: TGTGCCAGCAGCCCTACCCCAGGAGGAAATGAGCAGTTCTTC
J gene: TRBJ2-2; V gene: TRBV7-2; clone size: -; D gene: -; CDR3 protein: CASSLRPSAGGELFF; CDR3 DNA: TGTGCCAGCAGCTTACGTCCCTCCGCAGGGGGGGAGCTGTTTTTT
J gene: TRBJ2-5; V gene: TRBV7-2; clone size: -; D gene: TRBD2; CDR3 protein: CASSLVEALLRGSQETQYF; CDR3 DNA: TGTGCCAGCAGCTTAGTTGAGGCTTTGTTGCGGGGGTCCCAAGAGACCCAGTACTTC
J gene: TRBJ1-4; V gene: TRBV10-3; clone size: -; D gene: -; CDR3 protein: CAISEEGLGFNEKLFF; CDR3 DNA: TGTGCCATCAGTGAAGAGGGTTTGGGGTTTAATGAAAAACTGTTTTTT
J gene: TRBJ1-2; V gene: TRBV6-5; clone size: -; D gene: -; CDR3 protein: CASSPLTGSGGYTF; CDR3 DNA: TGTGCCAGCAGCCCCTTAACGGGGTCCGGGGGCTACACCTTC
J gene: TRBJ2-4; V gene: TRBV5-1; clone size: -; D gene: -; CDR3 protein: CASRDEVQGAKNIQYF; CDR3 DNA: TGCGCCAGCAGGGATGAGGTCCAGGGCGCCAAAAACATTCAGTACTTC
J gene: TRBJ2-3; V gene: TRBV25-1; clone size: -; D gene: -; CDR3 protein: CASSPSEADTQYF; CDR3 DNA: TGTGCCAGCAGTCCCTCCGAGGCAGATACGCAGTATTTT
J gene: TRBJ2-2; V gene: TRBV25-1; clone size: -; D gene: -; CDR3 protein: CASSMAGIHANTGELFF; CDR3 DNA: TGTGCCAGCAGTATGGCAGGGATACACGCGAACACCGGGGAGCTGTTTTTT
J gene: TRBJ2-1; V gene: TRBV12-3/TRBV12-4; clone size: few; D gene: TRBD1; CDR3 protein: CASSLEGGRQFF; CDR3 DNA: TGTGCCAGCAGTTTAGAAGGGGGCAGGCAGTTCTTC
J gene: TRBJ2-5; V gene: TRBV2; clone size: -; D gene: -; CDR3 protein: CASSDVGAHQGETQYF; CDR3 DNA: TGTGCCAGCAGTGACGTAGGGGCGCATCAAGGAGAGACCCAGTACTTC
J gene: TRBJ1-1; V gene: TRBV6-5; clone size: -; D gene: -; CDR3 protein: CASSSVRPSTEAFF; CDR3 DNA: TGTGCCAGCAGTTCCGTCCGTCCCAGCACTGAAGCTTTCTTT
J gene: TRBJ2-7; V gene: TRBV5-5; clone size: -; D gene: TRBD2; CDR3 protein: CASSPRLAVYEQYF; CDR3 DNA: TGTGCCAGCAGCCCCCGACTAGCGGTCTACGAGCAGTACTTC
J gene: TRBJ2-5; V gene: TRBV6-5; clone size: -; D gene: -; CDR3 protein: CASSYNREETQYF; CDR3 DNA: TGTGCCAGCAGTTACAACCGAGAAGAGACCCAGTACTTC
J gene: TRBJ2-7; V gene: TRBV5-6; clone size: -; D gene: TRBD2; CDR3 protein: CASSLSGTTPYEQYF; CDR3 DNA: TGTGCCAGCAGCTTATCCGGGACTACTCCCTACGAGCAGTACTTC
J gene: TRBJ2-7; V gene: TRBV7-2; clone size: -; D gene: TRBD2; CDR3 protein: CASSLGGLALSSYEQYF; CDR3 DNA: TGTGCCAGCAGCTTAGGGGGACTAGCCCTCTCCTCCTACGAGCAGTACTTC
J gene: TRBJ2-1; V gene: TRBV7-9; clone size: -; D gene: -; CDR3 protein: CASSLSTGNVGEQFF; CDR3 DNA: TGTGCCAGCAGTTTATCTACAGGGAATGTAGGTGAGCAGTTCTTC
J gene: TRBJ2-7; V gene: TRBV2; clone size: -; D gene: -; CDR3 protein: CASSYRVFREQYF; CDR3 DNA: TGTGCCAGCAGTTACAGGGTTTTTCGGGAGCAGTACTTC